These T cell receptor beta chains were read from a single sample in a study of regulatory T cells in long-lasting Graves disease. TCRdb processed the multiplex PCR reads anew with MiXCR; each CDR3 protein has one entry. The sample records more than 650,000 distinct CDR3 sequences, around 30% being singletons. The starting material was peripheral blood mononuclear cells (PBMCs), obtained when the disease was refractory, from a patient treated with antithyroid drugs. The receptors were gathered from a female donor with Graves disease. CDR3s include the opening cysteine and the closing phenylalanine or tryptophan. A D gene is named only where the DNA matches it firmly. Part of the rows lack a size; the others show once, few, many or a class for expanded clones.

v_call	j_call	clone_size	d_call	cdr3_aa	cdr3_nt
TRBV28	TRBJ1-1	few	TRBD1	CASSPSTGVEASF	TGTGCCAGCAGTCCCTCAACAGGGGTTGAAGCTTCCTTT
TRBV19	TRBJ1-5	-	-	CASSHRTAYSNQPQHF	TGTGCCAGTAGTCACCGGACAGCTTATAGCAATCAGCCCCAGCATTTT
TRBV3-1	TRBJ2-2	-	TRBD2	CASSPGLAGGPRNTGELFF	TGTGCCAGCAGCCCGGGACTAGCGGGAGGGCCGAGGAACACCGGGGAGCTGTTTTTT
TRBV15	TRBJ1-6	many	-	CATSRGDGNNSPLHF	TGTGCCACCAGCAGAGGGGACGGAAATAATTCACCCCTCCACTTT
TRBV20-1	TRBJ2-7	few	-	CSARDDRTGREAEQYF	TGCAGTGCTAGAGATGATCGGACAGGGCGGGAGGCCGAGCAGTACTTC
TRBV30	TRBJ1-1	once	-	CATRRQENTEAFF	TGTGCCACCCGACGTCAAGAGAACACTGAAGCTTTCTTT
TRBV12-3/TRBV12-4	TRBJ1-1	-	TRBD1	CASSSRDRPTEAFF	TGTGCCAGCAGTTCCCGGGACAGGCCCACTGAAGCTTTCTTT
TRBV20-1	TRBJ2-5	-	-	CSARRGLAGETQYF	TGCAGTGCTAGAAGGGGGCTAGCGGGAGAGACCCAGTACTTC
TRBV7-2	TRBJ2-2	-	TRBD2	CASSLAPGLVTGELFF	TGTGCCAGCAGCTTAGCCCCGGGACTAGTGACCGGGGAGCTGTTTTTT
TRBV12-3/TRBV12-4	TRBJ1-5	few	TRBD1	CASSLRGSATGTGGGQPQHF	TGTGCCAGCAGTTTAAGGGGATCAGCTACCGGGACAGGGGGCGGTCAGCCCCAGCATTTT
TRBV11-3	TRBJ2-2	few	-	CASSPNGGSNTGELFF	TGTGCCAGCAGTCCAAATGGGGGTTCTAACACCGGGGAGCTGTTTTTT
TRBV6-2/TRBV6-3	TRBJ1-5	-	-	CASSERGVPASNQPQHF	TGTGCCAGCAGCGAGCGGGGGGTCCCGGCGAGCAATCAGCCCCAGCATTTT
TRBV19	TRBJ1-2	-	-	CASSSRHLYGYTF	TGTGCCAGTAGTTCCCGGCACCTCTATGGCTACACCTTC
TRBV20-1	TRBJ1-1	-	TRBD1	CSAKQGATEAFF	TGCAGTGCTAAACAGGGGGCCACTGAAGCTTTCTTT
TRBV2	TRBJ1-1	many	TRBD1	CATSRGATEAFF	TGTGCCACCTCCAGGGGGGCCACTGAAGCTTTCTTT
TRBV20-1	TRBJ2-2	-	TRBD1	CSAFYRTGENGELFF	TGCAGTGCTTTCTACCGGACAGGGGAAAACGGGGAGCTGTTTTTT
TRBV13	TRBJ2-1	-	-	CASSLTKVYNEQFF	TGTGCCAGCAGCTTAACGAAGGTCTACAATGAGCAGTTCTTC
TRBV11-2	TRBJ2-1	-	TRBD2	CASSHGTSGSDNEQFF	TGTGCCAGCAGCCACGGGACTAGCGGGAGTGACAATGAGCAGTTCTTC
TRBV5-5	TRBJ2-2	many	-	CASSSGIADTGELFF	TGTGCCAGCAGCTCCGGGATAGCCGACACCGGGGAGCTGTTTTTT
TRBV7-3	TRBJ2-2	-	-	CASSRLGTNTGELFF	TGTGCCAGCAGCCGCCTTGGCACCAACACCGGGGAGCTGTTTTTT
TRBV3-1	TRBJ1-2	-	-	CASSQARGYGYTF	TGTGCCAGCAGCCAAGCCAGGGGTTATGGCTACACCTTC
TRBV4-1	TRBJ2-7	once	-	CASSQRPGRSSYEQYF	TGCGCCAGCAGCCAACGGCCAGGGCGGAGCTCCTACGAGCAGTACTTC
TRBV6-1	TRBJ2-7	-	TRBD2	CASSKTGLADYEQYF	TGTGCCAGCAGTAAGACGGGACTAGCGGACTACGAGCAGTACTTC
TRBV6-2/TRBV6-3	TRBJ2-7	-	TRBD1	CASSYSGGQGAHEQYF	TGTGCCAGCAGTTACTCGGGGGGACAGGGGGCTCACGAGCAGTACTTC
TRBV7-9	TRBJ2-7	few	TRBD1	CASSWGQGYHEQYF	TGTGCCAGCAGCTGGGGACAGGGGTATCACGAGCAGTACTTC
TRBV28	TRBJ1-4	many	-	CASSFGTTNEKLFF	TGTGCCAGCAGTTTTGGCACAACTAATGAAAAACTGTTTTTT
TRBV28	TRBJ2-7	many	-	CASNLLRGPLSYEQYF	TGTGCCAGCAACCTGCTTAGGGGCCCCTTATCCTACGAGCAGTACTTC
TRBV2	TRBJ2-7	many	TRBD1	CASRGTGYEQYF	TGTGCCAGCAGGGGGACAGGCTACGAGCAGTACTTC
TRBV19	TRBJ1-1	-	TRBD1	CASSIDWTGENTEAFF	TGTGCCAGTAGTATAGACTGGACAGGGGAGAACACTGAAGCTTTCTTT
TRBV30	TRBJ2-3	few	-	CAWNIKGADTQYF	TGTGCCTGGAACATCAAGGGGGCAGATACGCAGTATTTT
TRBV11-2	TRBJ1-1	many	TRBD1	CASSFNRGWNTEAFF	TGTGCCAGCAGCTTTAACAGGGGATGGAACACTGAAGCTTTCTTT
TRBV6-1	TRBJ1-6	-	TRBD1	CASRNGQGYNSPLHF	TGTGCCAGCAGGAATGGACAGGGCTATAATTCACCCCTCCACTTT
TRBV5-1	TRBJ1-1	-	-	CASSPRPRGRRTEAFF	TGCGCCAGCAGCCCTCGCCCCCGGGGGCGAAGAACTGAAGCTTTCTTT
TRBV20-1	TRBJ2-1	-	TRBD2	CSASTLLALMGNEQFF	TGCAGTGCCAGCACCTTACTAGCGCTAATGGGCAATGAGCAGTTCTTC
TRBV20-1	TRBJ1-1	-	TRBD1	CSATPRGTVNTEAFF	TGCAGTGCTACTCCCAGGGGGACAGTGAACACTGAAGCTTTCTTT
TRBV28	TRBJ2-7	many	TRBD2	CASSPRAGEYEQYF	TGTGCCAGCAGTCCCCGAGCGGGAGAGTACGAGCAGTACTTC
TRBV11-2	TRBJ2-7	many	-	CASSLEYREQYF	TGTGCCAGCAGCTTAGAGTATCGCGAGCAGTACTTC
TRBV10-3	TRBJ2-7	-	-	CATQRPEGSYEQYF	TGTGCCACTCAAAGGCCCGAGGGGTCCTACGAGCAGTACTTC
TRBV30	TRBJ2-7	-	-	CAWSVGGTSYEQYF	TGTGCCTGGAGTGTAGGGGGTACGTCCTACGAGCAGTACTTC
TRBV6-5	TRBJ1-4	-	-	CASSYSIMRGRIGLNEKLFF	TGTGCCAGCAGTTACTCGATTATGCGGGGGCGCATCGGTCTTAATGAAAAACTGTTTTTT
TRBV20-1	TRBJ2-5	-	TRBD2	CSARLADTLYQETQYF	TGCAGTGCCCGACTAGCGGACACCTTGTACCAAGAGACCCAGTACTTC
TRBV30	TRBJ1-1	-	-	CAWRQNTEAFF	TGTGCCTGGAGGCAGAACACTGAAGCTTTCTTT
TRBV28	TRBJ1-1	-	TRBD1	CASRDRARAMNTEAFF	TGTGCCAGCAGAGACAGGGCTCGGGCAATGAACACTGAAGCTTTCTTT
TRBV5-4	TRBJ2-2	-	-	CASSRGGGVTNTGELFF	TGTGCCAGCAGCAGGGGAGGGGGGGTGACGAACACCGGGGAGCTGTTTTTT
TRBV5-1	TRBJ2-5	-	TRBD2	CASSLGGASGTETQYF	TGCGCCAGCAGCTTGGGTGGGGCTAGCGGGACGGAGACCCAGTACTTC
TRBV7-9	TRBJ1-5	-	-	CASSLDGTRNQPQHF	TGTGCCAGCAGCTTAGATGGGACACGCAATCAGCCCCAGCATTTT
TRBV6-2/TRBV6-3	TRBJ2-5	-	-	CASSYALRGSATQETQYF	TGTGCCAGCAGTTACGCACTGAGGGGATCGGCCACCCAAGAGACCCAGTACTTC
TRBV30	TRBJ2-7	-	TRBD1	CAWGDSGYEQYF	TGTGCCTGGGGGGACAGTGGGTACGAGCAGTACTTC
TRBV24-1	TRBJ1-5	-	TRBD1	CATSDAGGGQPQHF	TGTGCCACCAGTGATGCAGGGGGAGGTCAGCCCCAGCATTTT
TRBV12-3/TRBV12-4	TRBJ1-4	few	-	CATSRGAFEKLFF	TGTGCCACCTCCCGGGGGGCCTTTGAAAAACTGTTTTTT
TRBV5-5	TRBJ1-2	-	TRBD1	CASSLQPRQGSYGYTF	TGTGCCAGCAGCTTGCAGCCCCGACAGGGCTCCTATGGCTACACCTTC
TRBV12-3/TRBV12-4	TRBJ2-2	-	-	CAVLQGTGELFF	TGTGCCGTACTCCAGGGGACCGGGGAGCTGTTTTTT
TRBV28	TRBJ1-6	-	TRBD1	CASRGTGVNSPLHF	TGTGCCAGCAGAGGGACAGGGGTTAATTCACCCCTCCACTTT
TRBV30	TRBJ1-1	few	-	CALAKNLGTEAFF	TGTGCCCTAGCGAAGAACCTTGGCACTGAAGCTTTCTTT
TRBV7-9	TRBJ1-2	-	TRBD1	CASSLRDRDTYGYTF	TGTGCCAGCAGCTTACGGGACAGGGATACTTATGGCTACACCTTC
TRBV2	TRBJ2-2	few	-	CASREDSGELFF	TGTGCCAGCAGGGAGGATTCCGGGGAGCTGTTTTTT
TRBV6-1	TRBJ2-7	few	-	CASSEYTGSSYEQYF	TGTGCCAGCAGTGAATACACAGGGTCATCCTACGAGCAGTACTTC